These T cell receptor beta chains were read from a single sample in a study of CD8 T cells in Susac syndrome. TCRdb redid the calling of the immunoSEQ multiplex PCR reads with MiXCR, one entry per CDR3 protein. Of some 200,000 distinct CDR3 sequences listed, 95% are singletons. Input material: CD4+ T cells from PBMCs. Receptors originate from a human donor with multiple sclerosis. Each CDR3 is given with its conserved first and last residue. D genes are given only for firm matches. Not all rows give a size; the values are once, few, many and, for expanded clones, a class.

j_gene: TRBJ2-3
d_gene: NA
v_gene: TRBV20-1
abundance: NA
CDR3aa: CSAPAATDTQYF
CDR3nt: TGCAGTGCTCCGGCGGCGACAGATACGCAGTATTTT

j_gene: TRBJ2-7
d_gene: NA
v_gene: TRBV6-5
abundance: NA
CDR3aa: CASSSPLVGQYF
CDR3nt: TGTGCCAGCAGTTCACCCCTAGTGGGGCAGTACTTC

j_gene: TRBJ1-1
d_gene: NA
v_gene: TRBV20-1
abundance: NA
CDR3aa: CSASRQNEAFF
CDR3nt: TGCAGTGCTAGTCGTCAGAATGAAGCTTTCTTT

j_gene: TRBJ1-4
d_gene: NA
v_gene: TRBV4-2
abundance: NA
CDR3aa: CASSGAHKEGRNEKLFF
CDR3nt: TGTGCCAGCAGCGGAGCACACAAGGAGGGTCGCAATGAAAAACTGTTTTTT

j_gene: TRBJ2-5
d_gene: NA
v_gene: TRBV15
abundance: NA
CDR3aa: CATTPASTGTQYF
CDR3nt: TGTGCCACCACCCCCGCTAGCACGGGGACCCAGTACTTC

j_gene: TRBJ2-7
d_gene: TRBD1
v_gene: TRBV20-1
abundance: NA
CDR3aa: CSAHNPGTASYEQYF
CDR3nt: TGCAGTGCTCATAACCCCGGGACAGCTTCCTACGAGCAGTACTTC

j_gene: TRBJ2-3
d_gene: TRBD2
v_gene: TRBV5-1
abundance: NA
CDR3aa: CASKPAGATDTQYF
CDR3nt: TGCGCCAGCAAACCAGCGGGGGCCACAGATACGCAGTATTTT

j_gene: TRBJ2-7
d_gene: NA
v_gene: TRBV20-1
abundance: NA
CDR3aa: CSAPQRQLSSYEQYF
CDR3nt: TGCAGTGCTCCACAGAGACAGTTGAGCTCCTACGAGCAGTACTTC

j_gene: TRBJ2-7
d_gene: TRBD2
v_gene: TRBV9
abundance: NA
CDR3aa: CASSPAPGLADKYEQYF
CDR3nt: TGTGCCAGCAGCCCAGCTCCGGGACTAGCGGACAAATACGAGCAGTACTTC

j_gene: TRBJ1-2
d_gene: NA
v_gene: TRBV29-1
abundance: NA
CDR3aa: CSVVKGEQPNYGYTF
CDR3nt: TGCAGCGTTGTTAAGGGGGAACAACCAAACTATGGCTACACCTTC

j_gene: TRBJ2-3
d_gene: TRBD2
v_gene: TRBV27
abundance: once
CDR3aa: CASSFASLGTSGSRRTQYF
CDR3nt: TGTGCCAGCAGTTTCGCTAGCCTCGGGACTAGCGGGAGCCGGCGTACGCAGTATTTT